The 9 T cell receptor beta chains listed next were all sequenced from one sample in a study of T-cell memory formation after mild COVID-19. TCRdb reprocessed the 5' RACE reads via MiXCR and lists one record per CDR3 protein. The table includes about 57,000 distinct CDR3 sequences, less than 15% detected once. Sequences were obtained from PBMCs or a T cell subset sorted from them (not recorded which). These TCRs come from a young man who had mild COVID-19 (a few samples of this study predate the infection). Cell type and time point are not known.

The sample holds many counts of this clonotype. The chain employs TRBV10-3 and TRBJ2-2; D is undetermined. CDR1 is ENHRY, CDR2 SYGVKD, per germline. The CDR3 length is 14 residues. V was trimmed by 4 bases and J by 1 base, leaving 7 bases between them. This CDR3 reads CAISGLGNTGELFF. The CDR3 coding sequence is TGTGCCATCAGTGGCTTGGGGAACACCGGGGAGCTGTTTTTT.

This clonotype was detected many times. The J gene is TRBJ2-5, the V gene TRBV14, with TRBD2 matching 7 bases. Germline CDR1 and CDR2: SGHDN and FVKESK. The CDR3 covers 15 residues. The V and J ends lost 0 bases and 5 bases, in that order; junction bases with no gene match: 6. The CDR3 sequence: CASSQELAGVETQYF. DNA for the CDR3: TGTGCCAGCAGCCAAGAACTGGCGGGGGTGGAGACCCAGTACTTC.

The chain recombines TRBV7-2 with TRBJ1-2; D unclear. Per the germline V gene, CDR1 is SGHTA and CDR2 is FQGNSA. Trimming cost V 1 base and J 6 bases, with 21 bases left between them. There are 17 residues in the CDR3. The CDR3 reads CASSLGYGEYSINGYTF. The CDR3, as DNA: TGTGCCAGCAGCTTAGGGTATGGCGAGTACAGTATAAATGGCTACACCTTC.

The chain joins TRBV6-6 to TRBJ1-2, with D maybe TRBD1 (5 bases). V dropped 11 bases and J dropped 3 bases, with 10 bases sitting between them. Germline V gene lookup returns CDR1 MNHNY and CDR2 SVGAGI (reference sequence). The CDR3 runs 11 residues. The CDR3 spells CAGGEYYGYTF. Written as DNA, the CDR3 is TGTGCCGGGGGAGAGTACTATGGCTACACCTTC.

Only a few counts were recorded for this clonotype. The chain recombines TRBV6-5 with TRBJ1-2; tentative D call: TRBD1 (6 bases). Germline assignment: CDR1 MNHEY and CDR2 SVGAGI. CDR3 length equals 17 residues. V lost 2 bases, J lost 2 bases, and 18 bases lay in between. CDR3 DNA sequence: TGTGCCAGCAGTTACGCCGTTGGCAGACAGGAGAACTATGGCTACACCTTC. Translation gives CASSYAVGRQENYGYTF.

The J gene is TRBJ2-5, the V gene TRBV18; perhaps D is TRBD1 or TRBD2 (7 bases each). The ends were cut back, 3 bases at V and 2 bases at J, with 16 bases in the middle. This CDR3 contains 16 residues. The germline gives CDR1 KGHSH, CDR2 LQKENI. The CDR3 reads CASSPGGTATQETQYF. CDR3 sequence (DNA): TGTGCCAGCTCACCGGGAGGGACAGCCACTCAAGAGACCCAGTACTTC.

This clonotype was seen many times. This chain links TRBV7-9 with TRBJ2-1; no clear D gene. This CDR3 region has 12 residues. Germline V gene sequence: CDR1 SEHNR, CDR2 FQNEAQ (reference sequence). Trimming took off 3 bases at V and 14 bases at J, with 14 bases between the two ends. In DNA form, the CDR3 reads TGTGCCAGCAGCTTCCATCTGCGGTTTAAGTTCTTC. It encodes CASSFHLRFKFF.

This clonotype was seen more than once but under ten times. The chain is built from TRBV5-1 and TRBJ2-7, with 7 bases identical to TRBD1. CDR3 length: 15 amino acids. CDR1 is SGHRS, CDR2 YFSETQ, per germline. With 3 bases clipped from V and 2 bases from J, the junction kept 8 bases outside the gene matches. CDR3 DNA sequence: TGCGCCAGCAGCTCCTCGACAGGGCGAGCCTACGAGCAGTACTTC. It translates to CASSSSTGRAYEQYF.

J is TRBJ1-5 and V is TRBV6-2 or TRBV6-3; the match to TRBD1 covers 9 bases. CDR1 is MNHEY and CDR2 is SVGEGT in the germline V gene. J was trimmed by 3 bases and V by 6 bases; bases with no gene match: 3. This CDR3 is built from 14 residues. The CDR3 is CASRSQGANQPQHF. CDR3 DNA: TGTGCCAGCAGATCACAGGGGGCCAATCAGCCCCAGCATTTT.